Included here is one TCR beta chain sequence, with context. This clone was found a few times. Its antigen is unknown. Base qualities are not at hand, and no much larger clone is one base apart. The sample comes from a study of beta chain features in type 1 diabetes (dated by TCRdb to about 2018). Describing the broader study: Mean age, gender distribution, total cell number and subset yield were not different between patients and healthy donors. The study compared the TCRB repertoires of sorted circulating CD4+ T cell subsets in recently diagnosed type 1 diabetes patients with those in matched healthy donors. A total of under 140,000,000 sorted cells were examined across all samples, and the number of cells per subset was strongly correlated with RNA yield. Naive and central memory subsets were obtained from all 30 or so donors, but regulatory and stem cell-like memory subsets were isolated from only 8 patients and 8 healthy donors.

Each donor gave one peripheral blood draw, averaging roughly 120 mL, which was collected into heparinised tubes. Using a panel that included CD45RO, CCR7, CD25, CD127, CD95 and CD27, naive, central memory, regulatory and stem cell-like memory CD4+ T cells were sorted on a BD FACSAria II. Every sorted population had a purity above 95%. PBMCs were isolated right away by Lymphoprep density gradient centrifugation and were stained directly, without culture. Samples were stained and sorted in pairs, with one healthy donor and one patient per experiment, so that batch effects were minimized. Based on the germline V gene (reference sequence), the CDR1 and CDR2 sequences are MNHEY and SMNVEV. Cut back by 5 bases and 6 bases, the V and J ends lie 17 bases apart. The CDR3 goes from the cysteine to the phenylalanine over 14 residues. Here the CDR3 DNA is all that survives: 42 bases in frame from base 1. The research as a whole found: Patients with type 1 diabetes made fewer insertions and deleted more nucleotides at VDJ recombination sites, implying thymic rearrangement abnormalities. Because small numbers of individuals were included in the HLA sub-analyses, any influence of HLA type on TCRB rearrangement was left unresolved. The naive, central memory and regulatory TCRB repertoires appeared to resemble one another more closely among patients than among healthy donors. PCR may preferentially amplify shorter templates, but because patient and control samples were amplified and corrected together, any resulting skew would affect both groups equally. Type 1 diabetes patients showed a moderate but significant shortening of TCRB CDR3 length in all four CD4+ subsets. Because cDNA rather than genomic DNA was sequenced, highly expressing activated cells could have been over-represented, although no difference in activation and CD3 levels was found between groups.

The entire amount of isolated RNA was reverse transcribed using the High Capacity cDNA Reverse Transcription Kit, so the sequenced TCRB transcripts were expressed ones. Deep immunoSEQ sequencing was performed on naive, central memory and regulatory T cell samples, with an average of roughly 3.6 million total reads per sample. Sorted cells were lysed in RLT buffer, and RNA was extracted using DNase-treated RNeasy Micro or Mini kits according to cell number. To prevent cross-contamination, every cell subset was processed on its own, while patient and healthy donor samples were processed together. The immunoSEQ multiplex PCR was used to amplify TCRB sequences from cDNA, yielding 87-bp fragments that span the CDR3 region. Sequencing of the amplicons was done on the Illumina HiSeq platform. In the original analysis: Synthetic template baselines were used to correct PCR bias computationally, reads within Hamming distance 2 were collapsed, and singletons that could not be merged were discarded. Reads were aligned to IMGT to assign V, D and J genes, CDR3 length, and insertions or deletions at six rearrangement sites. Within each subset, clonotype counts were normalized to sorted cell number, after which true diversity and Gini coefficients were computed with the tcR R package. Repertoire sharing was quantified using the overlap coefficient calculated on TCRB nucleotide sequences. This is the immuneACCESS table as TCRdb keeps it, with only in-frame sequences that have V and J called. A part of the clones is gone; compared with another copy, unresolved V genes explain less than half, and the rest is unexplained. V and J calls and clone size are as listed in that table; D and trimming were resolved from the DNA. The sample data list some 220,000 clones, and 11% of these were observed just once. The top ten hold 1% to 1.5% of the sample.

The origin of this receptor is a man in his late teens or twenties in good health. This receptor chain uses TRBV27 and TRBJ2-7, with the D segment possibly TRBD1 or TRBD2, each aligning over 5 bases. The sequenced material came from central memory CD4+ T cells from blood. The DNA is as follows: TGTGCCAGCAGTCCGAGTTGGGGGTCTGGCGAGCAGTACTTC. It codes for CASSPSWGSGEQYF.